The 27 T cell receptor beta chains below all came from one sample that was sequenced in a study of cytomegalovirus exposure and HLA in healthy donors. PCR primers comprised 60 Vbeta and 13 Jbeta primers. Libraries were prepared by immunoSEQ multiplex PCR; TCRdb keeps only in-frame clonotypes and omits some of them. The sample lists 99,000 or so clones, under 85% seen once, with roughly 1.2% in the top ten. Input material: PBMCs. The receptors were sampled from a man in his forties in good health and CMV-seronegative.

The J gene is TRBJ2-3, the V gene TRBV7-9; 8 bases fit TRBD1. There are 15 residues in the CDR3. After removal of 4 bases from V and 4 bases from J, the junction contained 7 bases not matched to a gene. Germline-derived CDR1 and CDR2 are SEHNR and FQNEAQ (reference sequence). The CDR3, as DNA: TGTGCCAGCAGCTCCCGACAGGGGTATGCAGATACGCAGTATTTT. It is translated as CASSSRQGYADTQYF.

The V call is TRBV19, the J call TRBJ2-6; D call uncertain. Trimming pared 6 bases from V and 0 bases from J, leaving 6 bases between. The CDR3 contains 14 residues. Germline V gives CDR1 LNHDA, CDR2 SQIVND (reference sequence). CDR3 sequence (DNA): TGTGCCAGTAGCGCGCGCTCTGGGGCCAACGTCCTGACTTTC. Translation: CASSARSGANVLTF.

The chain employs TRBV25-1 and TRBJ1-5, with a possible D match to TRBD1 (5 bases). The CDR3 is made up of 15 amino acids. Germline V gives CDR1 MGHDK, CDR2 SYGVNS. V was trimmed by 5 bases and J by 0 bases, leaving 11 bases between them. The CDR3 here is CASSSAGPSNQPQHF. CDR3 bases: TGTGCCAGCAGTAGCGCAGGGCCTAGCAATCAGCCCCAGCATTTT.

The DNA for the CDR3 is TGTGCCAGCAGAGCAGTAATAGCTTATGGCTACACCTTC. Translating it yields CASRAVIAYGYTF. This chain connects TRBV2 to TRBJ1-2; D is uncertain. V shed 6 bases and J shed 5 bases, with 13 bases lying between them. CDR3 length: 13 amino acids. Germline assignment: CDR1 SNHLY and CDR2 FYNNEI.

This chain links TRBV25-1 with TRBJ2-1; D remains ambiguous. This CDR3 contains 14 residues. V shed 3 bases and J shed 7 bases, with 13 bases lying between them. Germline loops: CDR1 MGHDK, CDR2 SYGVNS. The CDR3 is CASSDPRLPNEQFF. The CDR3 coding sequence is TGTGCCAGCAGTGACCCTAGACTCCCGAATGAGCAGTTCTTC.

The J gene is TRBJ2-6, the V gene TRBV27; 11 bases line up with TRBD2. V was pared by 3 bases and J by 2 bases, with 6 bases of the junction left unmatched. Germline V gene data show CDR1 as MNHEY and CDR2 as SMNVEV (reference sequence). The length of the CDR3 is 18 residues. The CDR3 protein is CASSFRLAGGPGANVLTF. The CDR3, as DNA: TGTGCCAGCAGTTTTAGGTTAGCGGGGGGGCCTGGGGCCAACGTCCTGACTTTC.

This clone was seen more than once but under ten times. The J gene is TRBJ1-2, the V gene TRBV18; 7 positions match TRBD1. Trimming cost V 3 bases and J 6 bases; bases outside gene matches: 7. The CDR3 runs to 14 residues. Germline V gene data show CDR1 as KGHSH and CDR2 as LQKENI. CDR3 residues: CASSPLGRGDGYTF. CDR3 sequence (DNA): TGTGCCAGCTCACCCCTGGGCAGGGGGGATGGCTACACCTTC.

The J gene is TRBJ2-7, the V gene TRBV10-3; 8 bases line up with TRBD1. With 4 bases clipped from V and 2 bases from J, the junction kept 7 bases outside the gene matches. Germline V gives CDR1 ENHRY, CDR2 SYGVKD. CDR3 size: 15 residues. The CDR3 protein is CAISAGTGGPYEQYF. Here the CDR3 DNA reads TGTGCCATCAGTGCGGGGACAGGTGGGCCCTACGAGCAGTACTTC.

The rearrangement links TRBV25-1 to TRBJ1-5, with D possibly TRBD1 on 5 matching bases. The V end lost 4 bases, the J end lost 2 bases, and 12 bases lay between the germline ends. Germline V CDR1 and CDR2: MGHDK, SYGVNS. CDR3 size: 15 residues. The CDR3 sequence is CASSAAQGGNQPQHF. CDR3 coding DNA: TGTGCCAGCAGTGCCGCTCAGGGCGGCAATCAGCCCCAGCATTTT.

In its sample, this clone was seen once. The V gene is TRBV6-5, the J gene TRBJ2-5; perhaps TRBD1 as D (5 bases). V lost 8 bases to trimming and J lost 5 bases, with 15 bases between them. The CDR3 extends over 13 amino acids. The germline gives CDR1 MNHEY, CDR2 SVGAGI. The CDR3 here is CASGAQGWETQYF. In DNA form, the CDR3 reads TGTGCCAGCGGTGCCCAGGGTTGGGAGACCCAGTACTTC.

The chain has TRBV14 and TRBJ1-1; 8 positions agree with TRBD1. The CDR3 runs 16 residues. J was trimmed by 3 bases and V by 3 bases; bases with no gene match: 9. The germline CDR1 and CDR2 sequences are SGHDN and FVKESK. This chain's CDR3 is CASSHFLTGAHTEAFF. CDR3 bases: TGTGCCAGCAGCCATTTTTTGACAGGGGCCCACACTGAAGCTTTCTTT.

This chain joins TRBV10-3 and TRBJ2-7, with 7 bases identical to TRBD1. The CDR3 has 15 residues. Per the germline V gene, CDR1 is ENHRY and CDR2 is SYGVKD. With 3 bases clipped from V and 9 bases from J, the junction kept 14 bases outside the gene matches. CDR3 region: CAISDRGQAFQGQYF. The CDR3 bases are TGTGCCATCAGTGACCGTGGACAGGCATTTCAAGGGCAGTACTTC.

This chain connects TRBV28 to TRBJ1-5, with TRBD1 as a possible D gene (6 bases). The CDR3 loop spans 17 amino acids. The V gene lost 1 base and the J gene lost 3 bases, with 16 bases spanning the gap. The germline CDR1 and CDR2 sequences are MDHEN and SYDVKM. The CDR3, as DNA: TGTGCCAGCAGTTTATCCCCCCCCAGGGGCCTCAATCAGCCCCAGCATTTT. As protein: CASSLSPPRGLNQPQHF.

The V gene is TRBV7-3, the J gene TRBJ2-1, with a weak D call TRBD1 (6 bases). The CDR3 is 13 residues long. The V end lost 3 bases, the J end lost 7 bases, and 10 bases lay between the germline ends. Per germline, CDR1 SGHTA and CDR2 FQGTGA. The CDR3 bases are TGTGCCAGCAGCTTGAACAGGGAGAATGAGCAGTTCTTC. It codes for CASSLNRENEQFF.

This chain links TRBV11-2 with TRBJ2-1; the match to TRBD2 covers 10 bases. The CDR3 length is 15 residues. Germline CDR1 reads SGHAT; CDR2 reads FQNNGV. The J segment lost 6 bases and the V segment lost 3 bases, leaving 5 bases of the junction unmatched. The CDR3 here is CASSLKREGFNEQFF. The DNA for the CDR3 is TGTGCCAGCAGCTTGAAGCGGGAGGGCTTCAATGAGCAGTTCTTC.

This clone has more than one count but fewer than ten. This chain connects TRBV4-3 to TRBJ2-1, with 7 bases matching TRBD1. The V gene end was trimmed by 4 bases and the J gene end by 4 bases; junction bases not matched to a gene: 10. The germline gives CDR1 LGHNA, CDR2 YSLEER. CDR3 length equals 16 residues. The CDR3 sequence is CASSRGGRGSYNEQFF. CDR3 bases: TGCGCCAGCAGCCGGGGCGGCAGGGGGTCGTACAATGAGCAGTTCTTC.

The chain carries TRBV29-1 and TRBJ2-3; maybe TRBD2 (5 bases). Trimming removed 2 bases at V and 3 bases at J, with 12 bases between. CDR3 length equals 14 residues. In germline, CDR1 is SQVTM, CDR2 ANQGSEA. The CDR3 sequence is CSVETTRRTDTQYF. Written as DNA, the CDR3 is TGCAGCGTTGAAACCACTAGGAGGACAGATACGCAGTATTTT.

The genes are TRBV27 and TRBJ1-1; 7 bases line up with TRBD1. The V and J ends lost 5 bases and 1 base, in that order; junction bases with no gene match: 7. The germline V gene has CDR1 MNHEY and CDR2 SMNVEV (reference sequence). CDR3 length: 15 residues. For the CDR3, the DNA is TGTGCCAGCAGTCAAGACAGGGTAGGGAACACTGAAGCTTTCTTT. This codes for CASSQDRVGNTEAFF.

The chain uses TRBV18 and TRBJ2-1; 12 bases are shared with TRBD2. V shed 3 bases and J 6 bases; nucleotides not matched to a gene: 6. Germline CDR1 is KGHSH and CDR2 is LQKENI. The CDR3 loop spans 16 amino acids. For the CDR3, the DNA is TGTGCCAGCTCACCTGAACTAGCGGGAGGTAGCAATGAGCAGTTCTTC. Translated, it gives CASSPELAGGSNEQFF.

This clone was seen a few times. One end of the junction is discordant with germline, which a read error may explain. V is TRBV11-3 and J is TRBJ1-2, with 8 bases matching TRBD1. Germline V gene sequence: CDR1 SGHNT, CDR2 YENEEA. The CDR3 extends over 18 amino acids. The CDR3 is CASSIDRGPRSQYYGYTF. In nucleotides, the CDR3 is TGTGCCAGCAGCATAGACAGGGGCCCGCGATCACAGTATTATGGCTACACCTTC. The complete variable domain, with remaining parts taken from reference TRBV11-3 and TRBJ1-2, reads EAGVVQSPRYKIIEKKQPVAFWCNPISGHNTLYWYLQNLGQGPELLIRYENEEAVDDSQLPKDRFSAERLKGVDSTLKIQPAELGDSAVYLCASSIDRGPRSQYYGYTFGSGTRLTVV.

The chain recombines TRBV13 with TRBJ1-1; D may be TRBD1 (5 bases). This CDR3 region has 17 residues. The V gene lost 7 bases and the J gene lost 0 bases, with 21 bases spanning the gap. From germline, CDR1 is PRHDT and CDR2 FYEKMQ (reference sequence). CDR3 sequence reads: CASTRVRQNLMNTEAFF. CDR3 nucleotide sequence: TGTGCCAGCACCAGAGTGCGACAGAATTTAATGAACACTGAAGCTTTCTTT.

CDR3 residues: CAISESGHRNIYEQYF. CDR3 sequence (DNA): TGTGCCATCAGTGAGTCTGGGCACCGAAATATCTACGAGCAGTACTTC. This chain joins TRBV10-3 and TRBJ2-7; D not certain. With 0 bases removed from V and 3 bases from J, the gap between germline ends came to 15 bases. Germline assignment: CDR1 ENHRY and CDR2 SYGVKD. This CDR3 spans 16 amino acids.

The chain links TRBV21-1 to TRBJ2-7; the table's D call TRBD2 went unverified against the DNA. TRBV21-1 is a known pseudogene. The CDR3 is 14 residues long. This CDR3 is CASSKPPSACEQYF. The CDR3, as DNA: TGTGCCAGCAGCAAACCCCCTAGCGCGTGCGAGCAGTACTTC.

This clone was seen a few times. This chain uses TRBV9 with TRBJ2-3, with D maybe TRBD1 (6 bases). Germline CDR1 and CDR2: SGDLS and YYNGEE. The CDR3 runs to 14 residues. Deletions cut 4 bases from V and 2 bases from J, with 11 bases between. CDR3 DNA sequence: TGTGCCAGCAGCCCCTCAGGGGCCACAGATACGCAGTATTTT. It specifies CASSPSGATDTQYF.

The rearrangement links TRBV18 to TRBJ2-1, with no clear D. The germline V and J ends were trimmed by 2 bases and 5 bases, with 4 bases remaining between them. CDR1 and CDR2 (germline): KGHSH, LQKENI. The CDR3 extends over 12 amino acids. The CDR3 region is CASSPLDNEQFF. DNA of the CDR3: TGTGCCAGCTCACCATTAGACAATGAGCAGTTCTTC.

The chain employs TRBV12-5 and TRBJ2-1; 8 bases are a match to TRBD1. The trim removed 0 bases at V and 4 bases at J, leaving 8 bases unmatched. The germline V gene encodes CDR1 LGHNT and CDR2 FRNRAP. CDR3 length equals 17 residues. This CDR3 reads CASGLVPGQGAYNEQFF. DNA of the CDR3: TGTGCTAGTGGTTTGGTACCGGGGCAGGGGGCTTACAATGAGCAGTTCTTC.

This clone has only one observation. The gene calls are TRBV19 and TRBJ2-4, with no clear D. This CDR3 spans 15 amino acids. The V gene's germline CDR1 is LNHDA and CDR2 SQIVND (reference sequence). The germline V and J ends were trimmed by 6 bases and 3 bases, with 15 bases remaining between them. The CDR3 sequence: CASSLSVGVKNIQYF. The CDR3 nucleotides are TGTGCCAGTAGCCTATCTGTTGGTGTCAAAAACATTCAGTACTTC.